These 10 T cell receptor beta chains came from one sample sequenced in a study of tissue T cells after allogeneic stem cell transplantation. Measured with immunoSEQ multiplex PCR; TCRdb has only the in-frame clones, and not every one. The table includes 700 to 900 clones, around 78% detected once. The sample in question was liver tissue, obtained at autopsy. Receptors were obtained from a female patient aged 18 to 50 with steroid-refractory graft-versus-host disease after an allogeneic stem cell transplant. Some of the T cells might come from the graft donor.

The chain couples TRBV2 to TRBJ2-1, with a possible D match to TRBD2 (6 bases). Trimming pared 4 bases from V and 4 bases from J, leaving 11 bases between. There are 14 residues in the CDR3. Germline values: CDR1 SNHLY, CDR2 FYNNEI. The DNA of the CDR3 is TGTGCCAGCAGTGCTTGGACTATATACAATGAGCAGTTCTTC. Encoded protein: CASSAWTIYNEQFF.

The chain carries TRBV28 and TRBJ1-5; TRBD1 might be the D (5 bases). The CDR3 covers 15 residues. The V gene's germline CDR1 is MDHEN and CDR2 SYDVKM. Deletions cut 6 bases from V and 4 bases from J, with 16 bases between. In nucleotides, the CDR3 is TGTGCCAGCAGGGGACCCGTCCTCGGGAATCAGCCCCAGCATTTT. Translation: CASRGPVLGNQPQHF.

V is TRBV5-4 and J is TRBJ2-1, with 11 bases identical to TRBD2. Germline-derived CDR1 and CDR2 are SGHNT and YYREEE (reference sequence). CDR3 length: 15 amino acids. The V segment lost 5 bases and the J segment 6 bases; nucleotides outside the gene matches: 7. CDR3 DNA: TGTGCCAGCAGAATAGCGGGAGGGCCCATCAATGAGCAGTTCTTC. This translates into CASRIAGGPINEQFF.

The gene calls are TRBV7-2 and TRBJ2-6, with unresolved D. Germline loops: CDR1 SGHTA, CDR2 FQGNSA. There are 15 residues in the CDR3. V gave up 6 bases and J gave up 1 base, with 10 bases separating them. The CDR3 coding sequence is TGTGCCAGCAGTTCCGGGCCGTCTGGGGCCAACGTCCTGACTTTC. This gives the protein CASSSGPSGANVLTF.

This chain links TRBV19 with TRBJ1-4; 9 nucleotides align to TRBD1. The CDR3 totals 15 residues. CDR1 is LNHDA and CDR2 is SQIVND in the germline V gene (reference sequence). J was trimmed by 3 bases and V by 5 bases; bases with no gene match: 4. The CDR3 bases are TGTGCCAGTAGTCGGCGGGACAGGGCTAATGAAAAACTGTTTTTT. Residues: CASSRRDRANEKLFF.

The DNA of the CDR3 is TGCGCCAGCAGCGGTCGGGACACTGAAGCTTTCTTT. Translation: CASSGRDTEAFF. The V gene is TRBV5-1, the J gene TRBJ1-1; D remains ambiguous. CDR1 SGHRS and CDR2 YFSETQ come from the germline V gene. This CDR3 has 12 residues. V lost 4 bases and J 3 bases, leaving 7 bases between the germline ends.

The chain is built from TRBV7-8 and TRBJ2-1; 12 bases are a match to TRBD2. The CDR3 contains 16 residues. V gave up 4 bases and J gave up 5 bases; unmatched junction bases: 6. Germline loops: CDR1 SGHVS, CDR2 FQNEAQ. In DNA form, the CDR3 reads TGTGCCAGCAGCTCCAGGACTAGCGGGATCAACAATGAGCAGTTCTTC. This encodes CASSSRTSGINNEQFF.

V usage is TRBV6-1 and J usage is TRBJ2-7, with unresolved D. There are 11 residues in the CDR3. V was trimmed by 2 bases and J by 2 bases, leaving 1 base between them. Germline V gene sequence: CDR1 MNHNS, CDR2 SASEGT. CDR3 sequence: CASSETYEQYF. The CDR3 coding sequence is TGTGCCAGCAGTGAAACCTACGAGCAGTACTTC.

The CDR3 sequence: CASNPGGRNTEAFF. CDR3 DNA: TGTGCCAGCAACCCTGGGGGGCGAAACACTGAAGCTTTCTTT. The V call is TRBV27, the J call TRBJ1-1; tentative D call: TRBD1 (6 bases). CDR3 length equals 14 residues. The V gene's germline CDR1 is MNHEY and CDR2 SMNVEV (reference sequence). V was clipped by 7 bases and J by 2 bases, with 14 bases between them.

This clone was observed once. DNA for the CDR3: TGTGCCAGCAGTTCGAACTACGAGCAGTACTTC. It specifies CASSSNYEQYF. The chain joins TRBV6-6 to TRBJ2-7; D gene uncertain. V dropped 4 bases and J dropped 3 bases, with 4 bases sitting between them. In germline, CDR1 is MNHNY, CDR2 SVGAGI (reference sequence). This CDR3 has 11 residues.